The entry below describes one T cell receptor beta chain. The antigen remains unidentified. Profiling relied on immunoSEQ multiplex PCR, and the TCRdb table lists in-frame clones only, not all of them. This table holds 100,000 to 150,000 clones, 89% found once. The entry originates in a study of cytomegalovirus exposure and HLA in healthy donors. Findings and limits, study-wide: Reports showed the classifier diagnosing cytomegalovirus status with high specificity and sensitivity.

Looked up from germline, CDR1 is SGHTA and CDR2 is FQGTGA. The CDR3 runs 13 residues. V lost 6 bases and J 5 bases, leaving 13 bases between the germline ends. The sequencing input was PBMCs. The receptor was isolated from a woman between 18 and 30 years old in good health and CMV-seronegative. The J gene is TRBJ2-5, the V gene TRBV7-3; TRBD1 might be the D (5 bases). The CDR3 coding sequence is TGTGCCAGCAGTGACCTCCCAGGGGAGACCCAGTACTTC. Translated: CASSDLPGETQYF.